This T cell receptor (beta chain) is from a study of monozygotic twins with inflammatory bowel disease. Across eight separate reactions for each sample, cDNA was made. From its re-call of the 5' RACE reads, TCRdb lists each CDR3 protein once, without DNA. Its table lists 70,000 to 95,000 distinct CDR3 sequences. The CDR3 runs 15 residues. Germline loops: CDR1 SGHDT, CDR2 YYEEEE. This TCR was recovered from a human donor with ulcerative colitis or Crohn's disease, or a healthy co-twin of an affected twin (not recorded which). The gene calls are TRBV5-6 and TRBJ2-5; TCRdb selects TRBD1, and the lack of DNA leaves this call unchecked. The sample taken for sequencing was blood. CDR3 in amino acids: CASSALTGFGETQYF. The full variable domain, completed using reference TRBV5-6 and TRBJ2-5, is DAGVTQSPTHLIKTRGQQVTLRCSPKSGHDTVSWYQQALGQGPQFIFQYYEEEERQRGNFPDRFSGHQFPNYSSELNVNALLLGDSALYLCASSALTGFGETQYFGPGTRLLVL.